These 10 T cell receptor beta chains originate from one sample sequenced in a study of blood T cells in healthy people across ages. The authors ran a second PCR of roughly 6 to 11 cycles using a sample-barcoded 5' primer and a J-beta primer mix. Each CDR3 protein is one row after TCRdb ran MiXCR on the 5' RACE reads. The profile shows 1.5 million to 2 million distinct CDR3 sequences, approximately 50% of them singletons. Material for sequencing was blood. These receptors all come from a woman aged 40 to 50 in good health.

V is TRBV12-3 or TRBV12-4 and J is TRBJ2-4; 8 bases are shared with TRBD2. The DNA end favors TRBJ2-7, so the J call may be wrong. The CDR3 has 16 amino acids. In DNA, the CDR3 is TGTGCCAGCAGTTTCTCCCCGGGACTAGAGGGCTACGAGCAGTACTTC. It specifies CASSFSPGLEGYEQYF.

V usage is TRBV5-1 and J usage is TRBJ1-2; 7 bases line up with TRBD1. Germline V gene lookup returns CDR1 SGHRS and CDR2 YFSETQ. V was pared by 4 bases and J by 2 bases, with 11 bases of the junction left unmatched. The CDR3 loop spans 16 amino acids. The CDR3 sequence is CASSPGPQGGNYGYTF. CDR3 coding DNA: TGCGCCAGCAGCCCGGGTCCTCAGGGGGGAAACTATGGCTACACCTTC.

This clonotype was seen more than once but under ten times. As DNA, the CDR3 is TGTGCCAGCTCAACAGGGGGTACTAACTATGGCTACACCTTC. Residues: CASSTGGTNYGYTF. The gene calls are TRBV18 and TRBJ1-2; 8 bases line up with TRBD1. V dropped 5 bases and J dropped 0; count of bases not matched to a gene: 2. The CDR3 is 14 residues long. Per germline, CDR1 KGHSH and CDR2 LQKENI.

The chain couples TRBV20-1 to TRBJ2-3; 9 bases agree with TRBD1. V lost 5 bases to trimming and J lost 5 bases; unmatched junction nucleotides: 11. From germline, CDR1 is DFQATT and CDR2 SNEGSKA (reference sequence). The CDR3 is made up of 15 amino acids. The CDR3 DNA is TGCAGTGCTGATACACCGGGACAGGGTATAGATACGCAGTATTTT. It is translated as CSADTPGQGIDTQYF.

The chain is built from TRBV20-1 and TRBJ2-3; 11 bases map to TRBD2. V shed 3 bases, J shed 2 bases, and the junction held 10 bases outside the gene matches. The CDR3 is 17 amino acids. Germline CDR1 and CDR2: DFQATT and SNEGSKA (reference sequence). The CDR3 protein is CSASTWASGGFTDTQYF. The CDR3 nucleotides are TGCAGTGCTAGTACCTGGGCTAGCGGGGGGTTCACAGATACGCAGTATTTT.

The V and J genes are TRBV5-6 and TRBJ1-2; possibly TRBD1 for D (5 bases). The germline V gene has CDR1 SGHDT and CDR2 YYEEEE. The CDR3 contains 14 residues. Between the trimmed V and J ends, which lost 4 bases and 8 bases, there was a span of 18 bases. This CDR3 reads CASSAEPGYRGYTF. In DNA, the CDR3 is TGTGCCAGCAGCGCTGAACCAGGGTATCGCGGCTACACCTTC.

The rearrangement links TRBV21-1 to TRBJ2-1; TRBD1, as called in the table, went unchecked against the DNA. TRBV21-1 constitutes a pseudogene. CDR3 length: 15 amino acids. Written as DNA, the CDR3 is TGTGCCAGCAGCACCTGCGGGACCGTCTACAATGAGCAGTTCTTC. Translated, it gives CASSTCGTVYNEQFF.

This chain links TRBV6-1 with TRBJ1-2; D remains unclear. Germline assignment: CDR1 MNHNS and CDR2 SASEGT. V shed 2 bases and J shed 5 bases, with 15 bases lying between them. The CDR3 is 15 residues long. CDR3 sequence (DNA): TGTGCCAGCAGTGAATTTAAGTCAGGATCTTATGGCTACACCTTC. Protein: CASSEFKSGSYGYTF.

Many counts were recorded for this clonotype. The V and J genes are TRBV9 and TRBJ1-2, with a weak D call TRBD1 (5 bases). Germline lookup yields CDR1 SGDLS and CDR2 YYNGEE. Trimming removed 4 bases from V and 1 base from J, with 11 bases in between. CDR3 length: 14 amino acids. CDR3 region: CASSPGRGNYGYTF. The DNA of the CDR3 is TGTGCCAGCAGCCCCGGTAGGGGTAACTATGGCTACACCTTC.

This clonotype has a single count. This chain joins TRBV6-2 or TRBV6-3 and TRBJ2-1; 9 bases match TRBD1. Germline CDR1 and CDR2: MNHEY and SVGEGT. Trimming removed 6 bases from V and 6 bases from J; junction bases left unmatched: 12. The CDR3 is 16 residues long. CDR3 sequence: CASRPNRDRVSNEQFF. In DNA form, the CDR3 reads TGTGCCAGCAGACCGAACCGGGACAGGGTAAGCAATGAGCAGTTCTTC.